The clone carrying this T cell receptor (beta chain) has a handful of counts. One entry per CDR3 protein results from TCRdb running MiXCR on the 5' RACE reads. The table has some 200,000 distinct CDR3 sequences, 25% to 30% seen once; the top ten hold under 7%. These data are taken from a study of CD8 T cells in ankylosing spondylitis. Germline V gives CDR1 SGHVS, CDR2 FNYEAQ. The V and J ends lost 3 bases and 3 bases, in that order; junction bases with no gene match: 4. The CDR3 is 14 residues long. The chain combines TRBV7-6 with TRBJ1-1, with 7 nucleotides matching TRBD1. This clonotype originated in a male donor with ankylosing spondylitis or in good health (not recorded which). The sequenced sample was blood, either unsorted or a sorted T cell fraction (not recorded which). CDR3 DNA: TGTGCCAGCAGCTTGACAGGGAGGGACACTGAAGCTTTCTTT. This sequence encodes CASSLTGRDTEAFF.